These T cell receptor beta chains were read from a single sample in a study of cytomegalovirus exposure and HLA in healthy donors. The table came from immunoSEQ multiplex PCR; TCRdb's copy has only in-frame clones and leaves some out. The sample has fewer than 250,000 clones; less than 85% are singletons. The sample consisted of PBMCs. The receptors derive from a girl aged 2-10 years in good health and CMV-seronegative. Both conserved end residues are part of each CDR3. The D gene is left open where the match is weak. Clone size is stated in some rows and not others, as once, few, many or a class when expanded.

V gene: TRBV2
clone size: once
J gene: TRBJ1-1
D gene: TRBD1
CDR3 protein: CASSEDRVTEAFF
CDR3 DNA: TGTGCCAGCAGTGAGGACAGGGTGACTGAAGCTTTCTTT

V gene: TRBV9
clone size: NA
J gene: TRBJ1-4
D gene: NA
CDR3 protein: CASSVSPRQDEKLFF
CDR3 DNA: TGTGCCAGCAGCGTATCCCCGCGACAGGATGAAAAACTGTTTTTT

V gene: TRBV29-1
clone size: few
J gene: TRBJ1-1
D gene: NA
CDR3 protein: CSVGGGNTEAFF
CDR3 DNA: TGCAGCGTTGGGGGAGGGAACACTGAAGCTTTCTTT

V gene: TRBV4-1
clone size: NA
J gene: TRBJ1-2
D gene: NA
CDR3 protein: CASSPRTANYGYTF
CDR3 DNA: TGCGCCAGCAGCCCCCGGACAGCCAACTATGGCTACACCTTC

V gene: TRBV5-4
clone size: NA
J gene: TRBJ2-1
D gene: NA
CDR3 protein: CASSLNGGNEQFF
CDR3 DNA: TGTGCCAGCAGCTTAAACGGGGGCAATGAGCAGTTCTTC

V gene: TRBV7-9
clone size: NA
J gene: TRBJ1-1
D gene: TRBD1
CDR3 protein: CASSFDRVTEAFF
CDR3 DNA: TGTGCCAGCAGCTTCGACAGGGTCACTGAAGCTTTCTTT

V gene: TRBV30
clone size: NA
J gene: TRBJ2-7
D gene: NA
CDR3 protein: CAWSTDNDFSRYEQYF
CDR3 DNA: TGTGCCTGGAGTACGGACAACGATTTTTCCCGCTACGAGCAGTACTTC

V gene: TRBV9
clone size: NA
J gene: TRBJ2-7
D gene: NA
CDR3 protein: CASSVDGVGGEQYF
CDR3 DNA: TGTGCCAGCAGCGTAGACGGGGTTGGTGGAGAGCAGTACTTC

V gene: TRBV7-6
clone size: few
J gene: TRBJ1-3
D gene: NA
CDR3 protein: CASSLNRASGNTIYF
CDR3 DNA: TGTGCCAGCAGCTTAAACAGGGCCTCTGGAAACACCATATATTTT

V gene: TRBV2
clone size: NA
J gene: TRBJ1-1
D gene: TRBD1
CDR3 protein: CASSSDRALNTEAFF
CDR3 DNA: TGTGCCAGCAGCTCTGACAGGGCCCTGAACACTGAAGCTTTCTTT

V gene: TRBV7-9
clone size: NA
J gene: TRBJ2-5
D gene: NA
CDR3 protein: CASSYRSGAVETQYF
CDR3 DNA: TGTGCCAGCAGCTACAGGTCAGGGGCGGTGGAGACCCAGTACTTC

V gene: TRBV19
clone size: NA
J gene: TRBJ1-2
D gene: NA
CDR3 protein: CASSTAWEPEEGYTF
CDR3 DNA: TGTGCCAGTAGTACGGCCTGGGAGCCCGAGGAGGGCTACACCTTC

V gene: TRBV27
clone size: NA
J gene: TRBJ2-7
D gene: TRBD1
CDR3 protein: CASTITGTGAYEQYF
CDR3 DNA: TGTGCCAGCACCATCACCGGGACAGGGGCCTACGAGCAGTACTTC

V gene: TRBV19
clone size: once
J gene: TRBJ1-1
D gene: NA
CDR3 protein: CASNPGGFFTPEAFF
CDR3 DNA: TGTGCCAGTAATCCCGGCGGGTTCTTTACACCTGAAGCTTTCTTT

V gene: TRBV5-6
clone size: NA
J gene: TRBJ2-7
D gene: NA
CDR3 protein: CASSLVLNSYEQYF
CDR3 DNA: TGTGCCAGCAGCTTGGTCCTAAATTCCTACGAGCAGTACTTC

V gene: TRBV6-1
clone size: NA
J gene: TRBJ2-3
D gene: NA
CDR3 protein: CASSGVRPSATDTQYF
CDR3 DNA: TGTGCCAGCAGTGGCGTCAGACCTAGCGCCACAGATACGCAGTATTTT

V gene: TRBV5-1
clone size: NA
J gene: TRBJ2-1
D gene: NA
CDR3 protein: CASTTGENRWGEQFF
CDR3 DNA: TGCGCCAGCACAACGGGGGAGAATAGATGGGGTGAGCAGTTCTTC

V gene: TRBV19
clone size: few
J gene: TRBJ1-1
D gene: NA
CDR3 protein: CASSITGTMNTEAFF
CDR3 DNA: TGTGCCAGTAGTATAACAGGCACTATGAACACTGAAGCTTTCTTT

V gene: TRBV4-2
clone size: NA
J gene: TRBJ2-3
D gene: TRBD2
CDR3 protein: CASSHFPGLAAHWDGTDTQYF
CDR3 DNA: TGTGCCAGCAGCCATTTTCCGGGACTAGCCGCCCATTGGGATGGCACAGATACGCAGTATTTT

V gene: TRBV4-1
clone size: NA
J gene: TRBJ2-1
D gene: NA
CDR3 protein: CASSQVAYNEQFF
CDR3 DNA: TGCGCCAGCAGCCAAGTAGCCTACAATGAGCAGTTCTTC

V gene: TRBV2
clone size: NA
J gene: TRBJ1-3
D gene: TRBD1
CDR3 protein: CASSVQGILSGNTIYF
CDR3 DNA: TGTGCCAGCAGTGTACAGGGGATTCTCTCTGGAAACACCATATATTTT

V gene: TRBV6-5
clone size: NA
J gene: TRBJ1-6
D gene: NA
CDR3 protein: CASSYTRVGSPLHF
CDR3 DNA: TGTGCCAGCAGTTACACCAGGGTGGGTTCACCCCTCCACTTT

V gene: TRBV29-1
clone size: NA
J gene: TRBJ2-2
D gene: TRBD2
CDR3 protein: CSGHDGGGTTGELFF
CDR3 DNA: TGCAGCGGGCACGACGGGGGGGGGACCACCGGGGAGCTGTTTTTT

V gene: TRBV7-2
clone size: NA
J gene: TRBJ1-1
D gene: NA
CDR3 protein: CASSRDSNTEAFF
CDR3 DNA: TGTGCCAGCAGCCGCGACAGCAACACTGAAGCTTTCTTT